A selection of T cell receptor beta chains follows, all from one sample in a study of early T cells in non-severe SARS-CoV-2 infection. In TCRdb, the 5' RACE reads were re-called with MiXCR into one record per CDR3 protein. The table lists about 56,000 distinct CDR3 sequences, approximately 16% of them singletons. Source: whole blood, taken at baseline. These receptors were obtained from an adult who was a healthcare worker with PCR-confirmed SARS-CoV-2 infection or an uninfected control (not recorded which). The CDR3 runs from the conserved cysteine through the conserved F or W. Fields, in order: V gene, clone size, J gene, D gene, CDR3 DNA, CDR3 protein. A D gene is named only where the DNA matches it firmly. A clone size is listed for some rows: how often the clone was seen (once, few, many), or a class if it is expanded.

TRBV5-6	.	TRBJ2-3	.	TGTGCCAGCAGCTTTTTACCGGTGACCACAGATACGCAGTATTTT	CASSFLPVTTDTQYF
TRBV6-1	many	TRBJ2-6	.	TGTGCCAGCAGTGGTCGTAGCTCTGGGGCCAACGTCCTGACTTTC	CASSGRSSGANVLTF
TRBV9	.	TRBJ2-1	.	TGTGCCAGCAGCGTCGCGAGCTCCTACAATGAGCAGTTCTTC	CASSVASSYNEQFF
TRBV5-1	few	TRBJ1-1	.	TGCGCCAGCAGCTTGGACAGCTTGAACACTGAAGCTTTCTTT	CASSLDSLNTEAFF
TRBV11-3	many	TRBJ2-1	TRBD1	TGTGCCAGCAGCCCTCGGACAGGGGGTTTTAATGAGCAGTTCTTC	CASSPRTGGFNEQFF
TRBV27	medium-sized	TRBJ1-2	TRBD1	TGTGCCAGCAGGGCGGACAGGGGGCCTGGCTACACCTTC	CASRADRGPGYTF
TRBV20-1	.	TRBJ1-5	.	TGCAGTGCTAGAGACCCAAGAGAGAGTGAGCCCCAGCATTTT	CSARDPRESEPQHF
TRBV9	few	TRBJ2-1	.	TGTGCCAGCAGCGTAGGGGGGCGAGGGTACAATGAGCAGTTCTTC	CASSVGGRGYNEQFF
TRBV19	few	TRBJ2-2	TRBD1	TGTGCCAGTAGTAGAGGTCGGAGGACAGGGGTCACCGGGGAGCTGTTTTTT	CASSRGRRTGVTGELFF
TRBV7-9	.	TRBJ2-3	.	TGTGCCAGCAGAAAACCCTTCGGGACAACAGATACGCAGTATTTT	CASRKPFGTTDTQYF
TRBV7-2	many	TRBJ2-3	TRBD2	TGTGCCAGCAGCCCTTATGGGACTAGAAAGTATTTT	CASSPYGTRKYF
TRBV7-2	few	TRBJ2-1	TRBD2	TGTGCCAGCAGCTTTCGGGGGGGCCTTAACAATGAGCAGTTCTTC	CASSFRGGLNNEQFF
TRBV29-1	few	TRBJ1-1	TRBD1	TGCAGCGCAACGACAGGGACCACTGAAGCTTTCTTT	CSATTGTTEAFF
TRBV6-1	few	TRBJ1-2	.	TGTGCCAGCAGTGAACGAGGGGGGACTGGCTACACCTTC	CASSERGGTGYTF
TRBV5-1	few	TRBJ1-4	.	TGCGCCAGCAGCTCCCCGCCAGGGTCAAAACTGTTTTTT	CASSSPPGSKLFF
TRBV29-1	.	TRBJ2-5	.	TGCAGCGTACTATCGGGATTCCAAGAGACCCAGTACTTC	CSVLSGFQETQYF
TRBV6-2/TRBV6-3	.	TRBJ2-7	TRBD2	TGTGCCAGCACGTTAGCGGGGGTCTCCTACGAGCAGTACTTC	CASTLAGVSYEQYF
TRBV20-1	few	TRBJ2-1	.	TGCAGTGCTAGCCGGGGCGACGCCCTCACCGAGTTCTTC	CSASRGDALTEFF
TRBV3-1	.	TRBJ2-3	.	TGTGCCAGCAGCCAACGGCGCGGGAGCACAGATACGCAGTATTTT	CASSQRRGSTDTQYF
TRBV10-2	few	TRBJ2-2	.	TGCGCCAGCAGCACTGGGCCGGGACATCCGAACACCGGGGAGCTGTTTTTT	CASSTGPGHPNTGELFF
TRBV18	many	TRBJ2-7	TRBD1	TGTGCCAGCTCACCAGGGACAGGGGACGAGCAGTACTTC	CASSPGTGDEQYF
TRBV10-3	.	TRBJ1-3	.	TGTGCCATCAGTGTGTCACATGAACGAAACACCATATATTTT	CAISVSHERNTIYF
TRBV7-9	.	TRBJ2-2	.	TGTACCAGCAGCTTAGGACCCGGGGCCGGGGAGCTGTTTTTT	CTSSLGPGAGELFF
TRBV20-1	.	TRBJ2-1	TRBD2	TGCAGTGCTAGAGCTTGGGGACTAGCGGGGCTCAATGAGCAGTTCTTC	CSARAWGLAGLNEQFF
TRBV10-3	.	TRBJ2-7	TRBD1	TGTGCCATCAGTGAGACACGGCAGGGGGTCAATTCCTACGAGCAGTACTTC	CAISETRQGVNSYEQYF
TRBV5-1	.	TRBJ2-7	.	TGCGCCAGCAGCCCTGCCCTTCGCTCCAACGAGCAGTACTTC	CASSPALRSNEQYF
TRBV7-2	few	TRBJ2-5	.	TGTGCCAGCAGCTTATCTGGCTTCGAAGAGACCCAGTACTTC	CASSLSGFEETQYF
TRBV11-2	.	TRBJ2-3	.	TGTGCCAGCAGCCCAGGAGTAGCGGGCACAGATACGCAGTATTTT	CASSPGVAGTDTQYF
TRBV5-4	.	TRBJ2-3	TRBD1	TGTGCCAGCAGCGACAGGGGGGGGCCTCCAGGACCCACAGATACGCAGTATTTT	CASSDRGGPPGPTDTQYF
TRBV3-1	few	TRBJ2-1	.	TGTGCCAGCAGCCAGGGGGCCAATATGTGGGGTGAGCAGTTCTTC	CASSQGANMWGEQFF
TRBV15	.	TRBJ2-3	TRBD2	TGTGCCACCAGCAGAGATCAGGGCCTAGCGGGAATTGGTACGCAGTATTTT	CATSRDQGLAGIGTQYF
TRBV19	.	TRBJ2-3	TRBD2	TGTGCCAGTAGCCTGGGACTAGCGAGCACAGATACGCAGTATTTT	CASSLGLASTDTQYF
TRBV28	.	TRBJ1-1	TRBD1	TGTGCCAGCAATAGTCCGGGACAGATCATGAACACTGAAGCTTTCTTT	CASNSPGQIMNTEAFF
TRBV20-1	many	TRBJ1-3	.	TGCTCCGCCATTAGGACCTCTGGAAACACCATATATTTT	CSAIRTSGNTIYF
TRBV7-6	many	TRBJ2-1	.	TGTGCCAGCAGCTTAAGGGGGACCCAGGATGAGCAGTTCTTC	CASSLRGTQDEQFF
TRBV2	many	TRBJ1-6	.	TGTGCCAGCACCCGCGGTCCGAATTCACCCCTCCACTTT	CASTRGPNSPLHF
TRBV28	.	TRBJ1-1	TRBD1	TGTGCCGCTGGCGGGGACAGTATTTTTTCTGAAGCTTTCTTT	CAAGGDSIFSEAFF
TRBV5-4	.	TRBJ2-7	.	TGTGCCAGCAGCTACCGGGACGAGCAGTACTTC	CASSYRDEQYF
TRBV9	.	TRBJ1-5	.	TGTGCCAGCAGCGTAGATGGTGAACGGCAGCCCCAGCATTTT	CASSVDGERQPQHF
TRBV20-1	few	TRBJ2-3	.	TGCAGTGCGAGCGGTAGAGGGATGGATACGCAGTATTTT	CSASGRGMDTQYF
TRBV20-1	many	TRBJ2-3	.	TGCAGTGCTAGAGATCCGACGGGGGCCACAGATACGCAGTATTTT	CSARDPTGATDTQYF
TRBV6-6	.	TRBJ1-5	TRBD1	TGTGCCAGCAGTTATCCCGGGACAGGGAATCAGCCCCAGCATTTT	CASSYPGTGNQPQHF
TRBV10-2	many	TRBJ2-5	.	TGCGCCAGCAGCCGAGACCGGGGAGGTTACCAGTACTTC	CASSRDRGGYQYF